Below are 3 T cell receptor beta chains sequenced from a single sample in a study of monozygotic twins with inflammatory bowel disease. TCRdb reanalyzed the 5' RACE reads, giving one entry per CDR3 protein sequence and no DNA. The sample's table shows about 330,000 distinct CDR3 sequences. Sequenced: blood. These TCRs come from a human donor with ulcerative colitis or Crohn's disease, or a healthy co-twin of an affected twin (not recorded which).

The CDR3: CSASGETGVLNQPQHF. The chain couples TRBV20-1 to TRBJ1-5; the D call of TRBD1 rests on TCRdb alone, since no DNA is present to check it. The germline gives CDR1 DFQATT, CDR2 SNEGSKA (reference sequence). CDR3 length: 16 residues.

V usage is TRBV12-3 or TRBV12-4 and J usage is TRBJ1-3; TCRdb returns TRBD1, unconfirmable since there is no DNA. The CDR3 loop spans 20 amino acids. CDR3 amino acids: CASSSFLHRSGGGSGNTIYF.

The chain employs TRBV30 and TRBJ2-7; with no DNA, the TCRdb D assignment of TRBD1 cannot be verified. The CDR3 runs to 14 residues. The germline V gene encodes CDR1 GTSNPN and CDR2 SVGIG (reference sequence). The CDR3 here is CAWSVLGQGYEQYF.